These 17 T cell receptor beta chains were sequenced from one sample in a study of cytomegalovirus exposure and HLA in healthy donors. The PCR had 60 Vbeta and 13 Jbeta primers. Measured with immunoSEQ multiplex PCR; TCRdb has only the in-frame clones, and not every one. This sample has about 200,000 clones; 75% to 85% occur once, and the top ten carry over 1.5%. The sequencing input was PBMCs. The origin of the receptors is a girl aged 5-17 years in good health and CMV-seropositive.

The chain employs TRBV30 and TRBJ2-1; possible D gene TRBD2, 6 bases. The CDR3 is made up of 16 amino acids. Trimming stripped 0 bases from V and 1 base from J, with 13 bases between. The V gene's germline CDR1 is GTSNPN and CDR2 SVGIG (reference sequence). CDR3 DNA: TGTGCCTGGAGTGTTTGGCGGGGTTGGTCCTACAATGAGCAGTTCTTC. Amino acids: CAWSVWRGWSYNEQFF.

This clone was seen a handful of times. V gene TRBV6-5 combines with J gene TRBJ2-6, with D perhaps matching TRBD1 (5 bases). The CDR3 runs to 15 residues. The ends were cut back, 2 bases at V and 0 bases at J, with 5 bases in the middle. Germline V CDR1 and CDR2: MNHEY, SVGAGI. CDR3 protein: CASSYRGSGANVLTF. The CDR3 DNA sequence: TGTGCCAGCAGTTACAGGGGCTCTGGGGCCAACGTCCTGACTTTC.

V gene TRBV15 combines with J gene TRBJ2-6; TRBD2 matches 7 bases. V shed 7 bases, J shed 0 bases, and the junction held 6 bases outside the gene matches. The CDR3 runs to 16 residues. Germline CDR1 reads LNHNV; CDR2 reads YYDKDF (reference sequence). CDR3 DNA sequence: TGTGCCACCATTTCGGGAGGAAGCTCTGGGGCCAACGTCCTGACTTTC. Protein: CATISGGSSGANVLTF.

V gene TRBV9 combines with J gene TRBJ1-1; D uncertain. Germline values: CDR1 SGDLS, CDR2 YYNGEE. Trimming cost V 3 bases and J 4 bases, with 7 bases left between them. This CDR3 region has 12 residues. The CDR3 DNA reads as TGTGCCAGCAGCGACGGGAGCACTGAAGCTTTCTTT. This encodes CASSDGSTEAFF.

This chain uses TRBV19 with TRBJ1-5, with a weak D call TRBD1 (5 bases). V lost 5 bases, J lost 0 bases, and 11 bases lay in between. Germline assignment: CDR1 LNHDA and CDR2 SQIVND (reference sequence). The CDR3 totals 15 residues. CDR3 DNA sequence: TGTGCCAGTAGTTTGGACGGACATAGCAATCAGCCCCAGCATTTT. Its translation is CASSLDGHSNQPQHF.

This clone was recorded a few times. This chain joins TRBV10-3 and TRBJ1-2; 8 bases agree with TRBD1. This CDR3 is built from 14 residues. The V segment lost 6 bases and the J segment 5 bases; nucleotides outside the gene matches: 8. In germline, CDR1 is ENHRY, CDR2 SYGVKD. CDR3 sequence reads: CAIRDSTGDYGYTF. DNA of the CDR3: TGTGCCATCAGGGACTCGACAGGGGATTATGGCTACACCTTC.

The chain is built from TRBV5-1 and TRBJ2-3; 7 bases map to TRBD1. CDR1 is SGHRS and CDR2 is YFSETQ in the germline V gene. J was trimmed by 3 bases and V by 3 bases; bases with no gene match: 13. CDR3 length: 17 residues. The CDR3 loop is CASSSRAQGVGTDTQYF. The CDR3 nucleotides are TGCGCCAGCAGCTCCAGGGCCCAGGGGGTTGGAACAGATACGCAGTATTTT. Together with reference TRBV5-1 and TRBJ2-3, the CDR3 gives the full variable domain: KAGVTQTPRYLIKTRGQQVTLSCSPISGHRSVSWYQQTPGQGLQFLFEYFSETQRNKGNFPGRFSGRQFSNSRSEMNVSTLELGDSALYLCASSSRAQGVGTDTQYFGPGTRLTVL.

J is TRBJ1-5 and V is TRBV10-3, with D uncertain. The CDR3 is made up of 13 amino acids. Trimming removed 9 bases at V and 5 bases at J, with 14 bases between. Per germline, CDR1 ENHRY and CDR2 SYGVKD. CDR3 in amino acids: CAISLGDDQPQHF. As DNA, the CDR3 is TGTGCCATTTCCCTCGGAGACGATCAGCCCCAGCATTTT.

The V and J genes are TRBV4-1 and TRBJ2-3; D might be TRBD2 (7 bases). V was pared by 3 bases and J by 2 bases, with 18 bases between. The germline CDR1 and CDR2 sequences are MGHRA and YSYEKL. The CDR3 length is 17 residues. Here the CDR3 reads CASSQRSLGGPTDTQYF. The DNA for the CDR3 is TGCGCCAGCAGCCAGCGCTCCCTCGGGGGGCCCACAGATACGCAGTATTTT.

This clone was found a few times. This chain uses TRBV4-1 with TRBJ2-2, with 7 bases identical to TRBD1. CDR1 and CDR2 from the germline V gene are MGHRA and YSYEKL. J gave up 1 base and V 4 bases, and 3 bases lay outside the gene matches. The CDR3 runs to 15 residues. CDR3: CASSPRDRNTGELFF. In nucleotides, the CDR3 is TGCGCCAGCAGCCCCCGGGACAGGAACACCGGGGAGCTGTTTTTT.

The chain couples TRBV27 to TRBJ2-3; weak D call: TRBD2 (5 bases). This CDR3 has 14 amino acids. Trimming took off 5 bases at V and 2 bases at J, with 11 bases between the two ends. Germline CDR1 and CDR2: MNHEY and SMNVEV (reference sequence). The DNA for the CDR3 is TGTGCCAGCAGTCCAGGACTTAACACAGATACGCAGTATTTT. Protein: CASSPGLNTDTQYF.

The CDR3 region is CASTNPRGEQYF. CDR3 coding DNA: TGTGCCAGCACCAACCCCAGGGGCGAGCAGTACTTC. The gene calls are TRBV25-1 and TRBJ2-5; maybe TRBD1 (6 bases). The better agreement between TRBJ2-7 and the DNA end casts doubt on the J call. The CDR3 totals 12 residues. Germline assignment: CDR1 MGHDK and CDR2 SYGVNS.

This clone occurred a few times. The gene calls are TRBV4-3 and TRBJ2-5, with a tentative D call TRBD2 (5 bases). CDR1 is LGHNA, CDR2 YSLEER, per germline. V was shortened by 11 bases and J by 1 base, with 14 bases between the two germline ends. CDR3 length: 13 residues. The CDR3 DNA is TGCGCCTCAGCAGCTAGCTTCCAAGAGACCCAGTACTTC. It is translated as CASAASFQETQYF.

This clone was observed a few times. The V and J genes are TRBV19 and TRBJ1-1, with a weak D call TRBD1 (6 bases). Germline assignment: CDR1 LNHDA and CDR2 SQIVND (reference sequence). This CDR3 is 14 amino acids long. V lost 2 bases and J lost 1, with 8 bases in between. The CDR3 DNA reads TGTGCCAGTAGTATAAAGACAGGGAACACTGAAGCTTTCTTT. Translated, it gives CASSIKTGNTEAFF.

This clone was seen repeatedly, ten times or more. The genes are TRBV6-5 and TRBJ2-3, with 9 bases that match TRBD2. After removal of 2 bases from V and 4 bases from J, the junction contained 7 bases not matched to a gene. There are 16 residues in the CDR3. CDR1 is MNHEY, CDR2 SVGAGI, per germline. CDR3 in amino acids: CASSYTAGGGADTQYF. The CDR3 DNA reads as TGTGCCAGCAGTTACACAGCGGGGGGCGGCGCAGATACGCAGTATTTT.

The J gene is TRBJ1-1, the V gene TRBV4-3; 8 bases are a match to TRBD1. The CDR3 is made up of 14 amino acids. Trimming cost V 1 base and J 5 bases; bases outside gene matches: 3. Looked up from germline, CDR1 is LGHNA and CDR2 is YSLEER. The CDR3 region has the DNA TGCGCCAGCAGCCAAGCGGACAGGGAGACTGAAGCTTTCTTT. Encoded protein: CASSQADRETEAFF.

This clone was seen only once. The chain is built from TRBV7-9 and TRBJ1-4; D may be TRBD1 (6 bases). Trimming took 6 bases from V and 5 from J, leaving 10 bases between them. Germline CDR1 and CDR2: SEHNR and FQNEAQ (reference sequence). The CDR3 has 13 residues. CDR3 in amino acids: CASSFTGNEKLFF. The CDR3, as DNA: TGTGCCAGCAGTTTCACAGGGAATGAAAAACTGTTTTTT.